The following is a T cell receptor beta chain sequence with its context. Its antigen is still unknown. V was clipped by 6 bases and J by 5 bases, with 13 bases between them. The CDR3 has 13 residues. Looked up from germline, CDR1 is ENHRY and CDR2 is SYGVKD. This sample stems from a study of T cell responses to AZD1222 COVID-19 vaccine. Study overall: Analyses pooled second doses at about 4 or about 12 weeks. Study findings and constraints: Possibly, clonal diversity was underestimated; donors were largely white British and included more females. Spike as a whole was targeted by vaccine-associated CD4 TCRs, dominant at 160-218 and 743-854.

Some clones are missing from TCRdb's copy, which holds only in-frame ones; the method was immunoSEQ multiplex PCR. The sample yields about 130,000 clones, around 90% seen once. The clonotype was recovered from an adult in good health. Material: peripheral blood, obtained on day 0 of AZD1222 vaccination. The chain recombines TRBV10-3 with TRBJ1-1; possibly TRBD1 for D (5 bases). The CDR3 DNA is TGTGCCATCAGCCGACACTGGGGGACTGAAGCTTTCTTT. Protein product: CAISRHWGTEAFF.